This T cell receptor beta chain was found in a study of CD8 T cells in ankylosing spondylitis. Study-wide findings and caveats: Seemingly distinctive of ankylosing spondylitis blood was a TCR beta motif formed by eight highly homologous variants.

V was clipped by 6 bases and J by 0 bases, with 13 bases between them. The CDR3 totals 14 residues. Germline V gives CDR1 DFQATT, CDR2 SNEGSKA (reference sequence). This clonotype was detected ten times or more. What it recognizes is unknown. TCRdb re-called the 5' RACE reads with MiXCR, one entry per CDR3 protein. The sample consists of 200,000 to 250,000 distinct CDR3 sequences, about a quarter of them appearing once. This receptor was identified in a male donor with ankylosing spondylitis or in good health (not recorded which). The rearrangement joins TRBV20-1 to TRBJ2-3; D not resolved. The sequencing input was blood, either unsorted or a sorted T cell fraction (not recorded which). The CDR3 region is CSAPRPASTDTQYF. The DNA of the CDR3 is TGCAGTGCCCCTAGGCCAGCTAGCACAGATACGCAGTATTTT.